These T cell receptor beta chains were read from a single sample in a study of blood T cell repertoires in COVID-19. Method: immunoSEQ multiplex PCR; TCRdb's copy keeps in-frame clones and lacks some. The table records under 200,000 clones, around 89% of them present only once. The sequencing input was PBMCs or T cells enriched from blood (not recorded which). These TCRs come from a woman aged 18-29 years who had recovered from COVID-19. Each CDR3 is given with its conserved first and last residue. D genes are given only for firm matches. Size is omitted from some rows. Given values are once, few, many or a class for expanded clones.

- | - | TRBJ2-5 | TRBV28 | TGTGCCAGCAGCACGGGTTTTAAGACCCAGTACTTC | CASSTGFKTQYF
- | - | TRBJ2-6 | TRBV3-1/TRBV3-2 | TGTGCCAGCAGCCGGACAGACTCTGGGGCCAACGTCCTGACTTTC | CASSRTDSGANVLTF
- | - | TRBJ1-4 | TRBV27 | TGTGCCAGCAGTCCCTCCCGACAGGTTAATGAAAAACTGTTTTTT | CASSPSRQVNEKLFF
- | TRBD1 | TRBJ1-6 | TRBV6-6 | TGTGCCAGCAGCAGCCTGGGACAGGGGAATTCACCCCTCCACTTT | CASSSLGQGNSPLHF
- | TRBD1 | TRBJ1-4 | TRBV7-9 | TGTGCCAGCAGCCCGGTTGGACAGGAGAGTGAAAAACTGTTTTTT | CASSPVGQESEKLFF
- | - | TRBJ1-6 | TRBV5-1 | TGCGCCAGCAGCGCCGGACTCAATAATTCACCCCTCCACTTT | CASSAGLNNSPLHF
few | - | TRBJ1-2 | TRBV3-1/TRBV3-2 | TGTGCCAGCAGCCAAGGAGTTCAGGACTTTTTAGGGGGCTACACCTTC | CASSQGVQDFLGGYTF
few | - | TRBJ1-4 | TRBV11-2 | TGTGCCAGCAGCTTTGGATGGGGAGGTGAAAAACTGTTTTTT | CASSFGWGGEKLFF
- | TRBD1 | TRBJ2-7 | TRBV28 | TGTGCCAGCAGTCCAGGACAGGGGGACGAGCAGTACTTC | CASSPGQGDEQYF
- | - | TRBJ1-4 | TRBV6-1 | TGTGCCAGCAGTGTAGGGGTGGGGGGACGAGGGGAAAAACTGTTTTTT | CASSVGVGGRGEKLFF
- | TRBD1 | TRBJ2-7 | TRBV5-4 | TGTGCCAGCAGCTTGGGGACAGGGCGCGAGCAGTACTTC | CASSLGTGREQYF
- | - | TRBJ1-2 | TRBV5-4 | TGTGCCAGCAGCTTGGCGGGAAATAACTATGGCTACACCTTC | CASSLAGNNYGYTF
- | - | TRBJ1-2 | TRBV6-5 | TGTGCCAGCAGCCAGATTCAGGGAAGCCATGGCTACACCTTC | CASSQIQGSHGYTF
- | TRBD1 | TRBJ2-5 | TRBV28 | TGTGCCAGCAGTTTACTACGGGACAGGGATTATCAAGAGACCCAGTACTTC | CASSLLRDRDYQETQYF
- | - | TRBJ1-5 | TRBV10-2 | TGCGCCAGCAGGGGACACAGGGTTGATCAGCCCCAGCATTTT | CASRGHRVDQPQHF
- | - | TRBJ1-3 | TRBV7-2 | TGTGCCAGCAGCTTAATAGGGAGCCCTGGAAACACCATATATTTT | CASSLIGSPGNTIYF
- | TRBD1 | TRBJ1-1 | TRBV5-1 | TGCGCCAGCAGCCAGCAGGGGGTTCCGAACACTGAAGCTTTCTTT | CASSQQGVPNTEAFF
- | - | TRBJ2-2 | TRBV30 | TGTGCCTGGAATCTGAGGATAATCACCGGGGAGCTGTTTTTT | CAWNLRIITGELFF
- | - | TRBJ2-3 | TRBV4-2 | TGTGCCAGCAGCCAATTAGCTCTGGGGGGGGCCACAGATACGCAGTATTTT | CASSQLALGGATDTQYF
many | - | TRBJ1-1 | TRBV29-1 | TGCAGCGTTTGGGGGGAGGGTACTGAAGCTTTCTTT | CSVWGEGTEAFF
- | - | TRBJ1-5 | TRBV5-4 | TGTGCCAGCAGCCAGGGAGGCTGGCTTGATAGCAATCAGCCCCAGCATTTT | CASSQGGWLDSNQPQHF
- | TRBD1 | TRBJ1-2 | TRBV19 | TGTGCCAGTAGCTGGACAGGGAAGAACTATGGCTACACCTTC | CASSWTGKNYGYTF
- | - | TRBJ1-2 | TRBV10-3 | TGTGCCATCAGTGTTCGTCAGAACGCCTATGGCTACACCTTC | CAISVRQNAYGYTF
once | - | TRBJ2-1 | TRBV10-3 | TGTGCCATCCAACCGGGAAAGGGGGATGAGCAGTTCTTC | CAIQPGKGDEQFF
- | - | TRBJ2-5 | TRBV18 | TGTGCCAGCTCACCAGAAGCGGACCGACGTCCGTACTTC | CASSPEADRRPYF
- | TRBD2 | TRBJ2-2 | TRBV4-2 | TGTGCCAGCAGCCAAGTATCGCGGGGGGCGAACACCGGGGAGCTGTTTTTT | CASSQVSRGANTGELFF
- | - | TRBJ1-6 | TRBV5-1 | TGCGCCAGCAGCTTGGGCCCCGACAGTCCGGCGTCACCCCTCCACTTT | CASSLGPDSPASPLHF
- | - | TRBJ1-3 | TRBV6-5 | TGTGCCAGCAGATCGACAGGCTCGGGAGGAAACACCATATATTTT | CASRSTGSGGNTIYF
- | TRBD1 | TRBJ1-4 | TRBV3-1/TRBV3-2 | TGTGCCAGCAGCCAAGTTTCCGAAGGGGGCTTCGTTAATGAAAAACTGTTTTTT | CASSQVSEGGFVNEKLFF
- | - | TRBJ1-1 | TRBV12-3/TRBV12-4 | TGTGCCAGCAGTTTAGCCGGAGGCACTGAAGCTTTCTTT | CASSLAGGTEAFF
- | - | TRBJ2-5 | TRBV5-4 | TGTGCCAGCAGCTTCGCGGGAACCCAAGAGACCCAGTACTTC | CASSFAGTQETQYF
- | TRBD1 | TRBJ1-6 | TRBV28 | TGTGCCAGCAGTTCCACCCAGGGGGCTTATAATTCACCCCTCCACTTT | CASSSTQGAYNSPLHF
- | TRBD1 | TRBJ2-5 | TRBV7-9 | TGTGCCAGCAGCCAGACGGGACAGGGTGGAGAGACCCAGTACTTC | CASSQTGQGGETQYF
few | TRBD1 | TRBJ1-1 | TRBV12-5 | TGTGCTAGTGGTTTGGGACAGGGTGGGGCTTTCTTT | CASGLGQGGAFF
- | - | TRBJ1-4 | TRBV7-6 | TGTGCCAGCAGCCCCGAGGGAGGGGTCGGGGCAACTAATGAAAAACTGTTTTTT | CASSPEGGVGATNEKLFF
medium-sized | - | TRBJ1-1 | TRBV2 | TGTGCCAGCAGTGAATACAGGAGGAACACTGAAGCTTTCTTT | CASSEYRRNTEAFF
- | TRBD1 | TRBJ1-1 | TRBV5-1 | TGCGCCAGCAGCTGGGCCGGGACAGCTTCTGAAGCTTTCTTT | CASSWAGTASEAFF
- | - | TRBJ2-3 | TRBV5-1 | TGCGCCAGCAGCTTGTTGAGCGAAGGCACAGATACGCAGTATTTT | CASSLLSEGTDTQYF